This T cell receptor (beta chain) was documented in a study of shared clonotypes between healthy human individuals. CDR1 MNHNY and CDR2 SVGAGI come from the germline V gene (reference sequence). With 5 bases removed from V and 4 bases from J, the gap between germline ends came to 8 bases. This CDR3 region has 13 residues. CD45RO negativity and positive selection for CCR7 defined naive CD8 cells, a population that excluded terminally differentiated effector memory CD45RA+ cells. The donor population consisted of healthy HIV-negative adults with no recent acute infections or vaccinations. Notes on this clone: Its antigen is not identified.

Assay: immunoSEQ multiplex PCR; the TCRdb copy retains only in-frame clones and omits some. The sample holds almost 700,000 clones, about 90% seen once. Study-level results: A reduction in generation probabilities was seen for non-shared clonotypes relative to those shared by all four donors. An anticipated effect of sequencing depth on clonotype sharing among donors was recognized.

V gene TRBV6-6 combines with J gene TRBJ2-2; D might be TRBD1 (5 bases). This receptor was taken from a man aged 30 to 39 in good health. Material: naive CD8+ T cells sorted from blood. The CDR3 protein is CASSTGSTGELFF. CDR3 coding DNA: TGTGCCAGCAGTACAGGAAGCACCGGGGAGCTGTTTTTT.